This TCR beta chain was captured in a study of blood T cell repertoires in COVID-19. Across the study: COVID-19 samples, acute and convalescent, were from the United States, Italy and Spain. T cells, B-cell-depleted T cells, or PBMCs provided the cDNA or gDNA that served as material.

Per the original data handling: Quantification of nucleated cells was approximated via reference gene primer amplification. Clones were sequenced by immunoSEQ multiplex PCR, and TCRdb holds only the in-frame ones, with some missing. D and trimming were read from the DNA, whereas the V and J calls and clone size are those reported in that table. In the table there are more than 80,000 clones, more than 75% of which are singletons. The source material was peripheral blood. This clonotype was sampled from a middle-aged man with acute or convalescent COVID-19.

DNA for the CDR3: TGTGCCAGCAGTGAAGCAAGGGGAATCGGTGGCTACACCTTC. Protein product: CASSEARGIGGYTF. This chain connects TRBV2 to TRBJ1-2; a possible D gene is TRBD1 (5 bases). The CDR3 spans 14 residues. The germline CDR1 and CDR2 sequences are SNHLY and FYNNEI. V was shortened by 0 bases and J by 7 bases, with 12 bases between the two germline ends.